The source of this T cell receptor (beta chain) is a study of blood T cells in healthy people across ages. The second PCR ran about 6 to 11 cycles with a sample-barcoded 5' primer and J-beta primers. Via MiXCR, TCRdb re-called the 5' RACE reads, giving one row per CDR3 protein. The table lists approximately 730,000 distinct CDR3 sequences, more than 40% of them singletons. CDR3 length: 15 amino acids. Germline CDR1 reads DFQATT; CDR2 reads SNEGSKA (reference sequence). The sample was blood. The chain combines TRBV20-1 with TRBJ2-4, with 7 bases fitting TRBD1. The DNA end favors TRBJ2-7, so the J call may be wrong. The TCR comes from a woman aged 55 to 70 in good health. The CDR3 sequence: CSAREEGTDVYEQYF. CDR3 DNA sequence: TGCAGTGCTAGAGAAGAGGGGACAGATGTCTACGAGCAGTACTTC.